The rows below give T cell receptor beta chains drawn from one sample of a study of blood T cell repertoires in COVID-19. Sequencing used immunoSEQ multiplex PCR; TCRdb keeps in-frame clones, though not all of them. Of around 500,000 clones listed, around 89% are singletons. Sequenced material: PBMCs or T cells enriched from blood (not recorded which). The receptor source for this set is a woman aged 40 to 50 who had recovered from COVID-19. The conserved cysteine and the conserved F or W are not part of the CDR3 here. The D gene is left open where the match is weak. Some rows have no size entry. The others give once, few or many, or a class for an expanded clone.

cdr3_length: 11; j_call: TRBJ2-7; d_call: TRBD1; v_call: TRBV5-1; clone_size: .; cdr3_aa: ANSSDRDYEQY
cdr3_length: 11; j_call: TRBJ2-3; d_call: .; v_call: TRBV19; clone_size: .; cdr3_aa: ASSRGPTDTQY
cdr3_length: 13; j_call: TRBJ2-7; d_call: .; v_call: TRBV19; clone_size: .; cdr3_aa: ASSNRGSRPYEQY
cdr3_length: 12; j_call: TRBJ2-1; d_call: .; v_call: TRBV15; clone_size: .; cdr3_aa: ATSRSGTSGEQF
cdr3_length: 10; j_call: TRBJ2-7; d_call: .; v_call: TRBV24-1; clone_size: .; cdr3_aa: ATSDTGYVQY
cdr3_length: 12; j_call: TRBJ1-1; d_call: TRBD1; v_call: TRBV30; clone_size: .; cdr3_aa: ALTLWTGNTEAF
cdr3_length: 12; j_call: TRBJ2-3; d_call: TRBD1; v_call: TRBV10-3; clone_size: .; cdr3_aa: AIRGQGGSDTQY
cdr3_length: 15; j_call: TRBJ1-1; d_call: .; v_call: TRBV14; clone_size: few; cdr3_aa: ASSPGDGGRMNTEAF
cdr3_length: 12; j_call: TRBJ1-1; d_call: .; v_call: TRBV5-5; clone_size: .; cdr3_aa: ASSLVGWAIEAF
cdr3_length: 12; j_call: TRBJ2-2; d_call: .; v_call: TRBV9; clone_size: .; cdr3_aa: ASSNRANTGELF
cdr3_length: 12; j_call: TRBJ2-1; d_call: .; v_call: TRBV6-4; clone_size: .; cdr3_aa: ASSPAGSYNEQF
cdr3_length: 15; j_call: TRBJ2-3; d_call: .; v_call: TRBV19; clone_size: .; cdr3_aa: ASSTDPSGDEADTQY
cdr3_length: 12; j_call: TRBJ2-1; d_call: .; v_call: TRBV27; clone_size: .; cdr3_aa: ASSFAGAYNEQF
cdr3_length: 13; j_call: TRBJ1-1; d_call: TRBD1; v_call: TRBV5-4; clone_size: .; cdr3_aa: ASSSQGAGDTEAF
cdr3_length: 16; j_call: TRBJ2-5; d_call: TRBD2; v_call: TRBV5-1; clone_size: once; cdr3_aa: ASSSSGLAGVGQETQY
cdr3_length: 10; j_call: TRBJ2-1; d_call: .; v_call: TRBV29-1; clone_size: .; cdr3_aa: SVETKWNEQF
cdr3_length: 12; j_call: TRBJ2-3; d_call: TRBD2; v_call: TRBV18; clone_size: .; cdr3_aa: ASSPPAGGDTQY
cdr3_length: 12; j_call: TRBJ1-1; d_call: .; v_call: TRBV5-1; clone_size: .; cdr3_aa: ASSFSRRNTEAF
cdr3_length: 15; j_call: TRBJ2-1; d_call: TRBD2; v_call: TRBV7-2; clone_size: few; cdr3_aa: ASSFALAGGSYNEQF
cdr3_length: 15; j_call: TRBJ2-7; d_call: TRBD2; v_call: TRBV18; clone_size: .; cdr3_aa: ASSRGLAGDPGYEQY
cdr3_length: 12; j_call: TRBJ1-1; d_call: .; v_call: TRBV5-1; clone_size: .; cdr3_aa: ASSTRQASPEAF
cdr3_length: 13; j_call: TRBJ1-1; d_call: .; v_call: TRBV5-4; clone_size: .; cdr3_aa: ASSLAVKTHTEAF
cdr3_length: 12; j_call: TRBJ1-2; d_call: TRBD1; v_call: TRBV6-5; clone_size: .; cdr3_aa: ASRGGGSLGGYT
cdr3_length: 11; j_call: TRBJ1-1; d_call: TRBD1; v_call: TRBV10-3; clone_size: .; cdr3_aa: AISESDRTGGN
cdr3_length: 13; j_call: TRBJ2-7; d_call: TRBD2; v_call: TRBV7-6; clone_size: .; cdr3_aa: ASSLSAGGVGEQY
cdr3_length: 14; j_call: TRBJ2-3; d_call: TRBD2; v_call: TRBV5-4; clone_size: .; cdr3_aa: ASSVGLDLYTDTQY
cdr3_length: 15; j_call: TRBJ2-2; d_call: TRBD2; v_call: TRBV10-3; clone_size: .; cdr3_aa: AIPSGREAKNTGELF
cdr3_length: 12; j_call: TRBJ2-7; d_call: TRBD2; v_call: TRBV6-5; clone_size: .; cdr3_aa: ASSSSGSSYEQY
cdr3_length: 9; j_call: TRBJ1-1; d_call: TRBD1; v_call: TRBV19; clone_size: .; cdr3_aa: ASRLDRAAF